The 32 T cell receptor beta chains in this list originate from one sample, sequenced in a study of CD8+ T cells in alopecia areata. Isolated RNA was reverse transcribed into cDNA used as the sequencing template. Method: immunoSEQ multiplex PCR; TCRdb's copy keeps in-frame clones and lacks some. The sample holds some 170,000 clones, approximately 52% seen once. Treatment here: oral pan-JAK inhibitor, 5-10 mg twice daily. Sequenced here: CD4+ T cells sorted from blood, sampled at approximately week 60, from a patient treated with tofacitinib. Receptor source: a human donor with alopecia areata.

This clone was seen more than once but under ten times. The chain employs TRBV29-1 and TRBJ2-1; D is possibly TRBD1 (6 bases). The length of the CDR3 is 15 residues. Trimming left V 3 bases short and J 6 bases short, with 18 bases between. Per the germline V gene, CDR1 is SQVTM and CDR2 is ANQGSEA. The CDR3 spells CSVDQLGRGSNEQFF. CDR3 nucleotides: TGCAGCGTTGATCAATTAGGCAGGGGTTCCAATGAGCAGTTCTTC.

This sequence joins TRBV29-1 and TRBJ1-1; D remains ambiguous. Trimming removed 5 bases from V and 2 bases from J, with 12 bases in between. Germline CDR1 reads SQVTM; CDR2 reads ANQGSEA. The CDR3 length is 13 residues. CDR3 loop: CSVSRQLNTEAFF. For the CDR3, the DNA is TGCAGCGTTTCCCGACAACTCAACACTGAAGCTTTCTTT.

The chain has TRBV15 and TRBJ2-5, with TRBD2 matching over 12 bases. The germline gives CDR1 LNHNV, CDR2 YYDKDF (reference sequence). The CDR3 covers 16 residues. Unmatched junction bases numbered 4, after V lost 3 bases and J lost 2 bases. The CDR3 spells CATSSRLAGGQETQYF. CDR3 coding DNA: TGTGCCACCAGCAGCCGGCTAGCGGGGGGGCAAGAGACCCAGTACTTC.

The chain is built from TRBV4-2 and TRBJ1-6; D is possibly TRBD1 (6 bases). V was cut by 0 bases and J by 6 bases, with 12 bases left in between. The CDR3 extends over 16 amino acids. The V gene's germline CDR1 is LGHNA and CDR2 YNFKEQ. The CDR3 reads CASSQEPGGVNSPLHF. Here the CDR3 DNA reads TGTGCCAGCAGCCAAGAACCGGGGGGCGTTAATTCACCCCTCCACTTT.

The CDR3 nucleotides read TGTGCCAGCAGCTTGGACCGGGGCTCCTACAATGAGCAGTTCTTC. It is translated as CASSLDRGSYNEQFF. J is TRBJ2-1 and V is TRBV5-4; possible D gene TRBD2, 5 bases. CDR1 is SGHNT, CDR2 YYREEE, per germline (reference sequence). Trimming left V 0 bases short and J 0 bases short, with 7 bases between. This CDR3 is built from 15 residues. The variable domain in full, with the rest retrieved from reference TRBV5-4 and TRBJ2-1, is ETGVTQSPTHLIKTRGQQVTLRCSSQSGHNTVSWYQQALGQGPQFIFQYYREEENGRGNFPPRFSGLQFPNYSSELNVNALELDDSALYLCASSLDRGSYNEQFFGPGTRLTVL.

The rearrangement links TRBV10-3 to TRBJ1-1; D perhaps matches TRBD1 (5 bases). CDR3 size: 11 residues. Germline lookup yields CDR1 ENHRY and CDR2 SYGVKD. Trimming shortened V by 4 bases and J by 6 bases, and 6 bases separated the two germline ends. Here the CDR3 reads CAISGGAEAFF. The DNA of the CDR3 is TGTGCCATCAGTGGAGGGGCTGAAGCTTTCTTT.

The rearrangement links TRBV6-1 to TRBJ2-3, with a possible D match to TRBD1 (7 bases). Germline CDR1 and CDR2: MNHNS and SASEGT. Trimming removed 8 bases from V and 4 bases from J, with 19 bases in between. The CDR3 runs 15 residues. The CDR3 DNA reads TGTGCCAGCCATAGGGCAGGGGGGAGCCCAGATACGCAGTATTTT. This gives the protein CASHRAGGSPDTQYF.

Regarding this clone: Additional DNA sequences in this sample encode the identical CDR3. The CDR3 reads CASSSGQLYGYTF. CDR3 DNA sequence: TGTGCCAGCAGCTCAGGACAGCTCTATGGCTACACCTTC. This chain joins TRBV7-8 and TRBJ1-2; a weak D match, TRBD1 (6 bases). With 4 bases removed from V and 4 bases from J, the gap between germline ends came to 10 bases. Per germline, CDR1 SGHVS and CDR2 FQNEAQ. This CDR3 spans 13 amino acids.

The chain is built from TRBV10-3 and TRBJ2-1; 14 bases match TRBD2. The CDR3 loop spans 16 amino acids. The V gene end was trimmed by 8 bases and the J gene end by 2 bases; junction bases not matched to a gene: 5. CDR1 and CDR2 from the germline V gene are ENHRY and SYGVKD. CDR3 in amino acids: CAIGATSGGAYNEQFF. The DNA for the CDR3 is TGTGCCATCGGGGCGACTAGCGGGGGGGCCTACAATGAGCAGTTCTTC.

The chain uses TRBV5-1 and TRBJ2-6, with D unresolved. Between the trimmed V and J ends, which lost 4 bases and 2 bases, there was a span of 4 bases. This CDR3 comprises 13 residues. The germline V gene has CDR1 SGHRS and CDR2 YFSETQ. Here the CDR3 DNA reads TGCGCCAGCAGCGGTACTGGGGCCAACGTCCTGACTTTC. This gives the protein CASSGTGANVLTF.

The count of this clone is one. The rearrangement uses TRBV7-9 and TRBJ1-6; weak D call: TRBD1 (5 bases). V lost 1 base and J 10 bases, leaving 14 bases between the germline ends. Germline V CDR1 and CDR2: SEHNR, FQNEAQ (reference sequence). There are 15 residues in the CDR3. CDR3 in DNA: TGTGCCAGCAGCTTAGGGAGACAGCTGGAGTCACCCCTCCACTTT. Protein product: CASSLGRQLESPLHF.

The rearrangement links TRBV5-1 to TRBJ1-5; D gene unclear. The V end lost 5 bases, the J end lost 2 bases, and 11 bases lay between the germline ends. The CDR3 spans 14 residues. CDR1 is SGHRS, CDR2 YFSETQ, per germline. CDR3 sequence reads: CASSPDTRNQPQHF. CDR3 nucleotide sequence: TGCGCCAGCAGTCCTGACACCCGCAATCAGCCCCAGCATTTT.

J is TRBJ1-1 and V is TRBV6-5; D gene unclear. CDR1 is MNHEY and CDR2 is SVGAGI in the germline V gene. The CDR3 runs 14 residues. Trimming took 2 bases from V and 1 from J, leaving 8 bases between them. In DNA, the CDR3 is TGTGCCAGCAGTTACGACTCGGGGAACACTGAAGCTTTCTTT. The encoded protein is CASSYDSGNTEAFF.

As DNA, the CDR3 is TGCGCCAGCAGCTTGGAGCAAGGGGGGCAAGAGACCCAGTACTTC. It codes for CASSLEQGGQETQYF. The rearrangement uses TRBV5-1 and TRBJ2-5; the D gene could be TRBD1 or TRBD2 (6 bases each). The germline V gene has CDR1 SGHRS and CDR2 YFSETQ. Trimming left V 0 bases short and J 2 bases short, with 11 bases between. The CDR3 contains 15 residues.

The sample holds a few counts of this clone. The V call is TRBV5-1, the J call TRBJ2-1; no clear D gene. This CDR3 contains 12 residues. CDR1 is SGHRS and CDR2 is YFSETQ in the germline V gene. Between the trimmed V and J ends, which lost 3 bases and 6 bases, there was a span of 7 bases. The CDR3 region is CASSSPSNEQFF. As DNA, the CDR3 is TGCGCCAGCAGCTCCCCCTCCAATGAGCAGTTCTTC. Based on the CDR3 plus reference TRBV5-1 and TRBJ2-1, the full variable domain is KAGVTQTPRYLIKTRGQQVTLSCSPISGHRSVSWYQQTPGQGLQFLFEYFSETQRNKGNFPGRFSGRQFSNSRSEMNVSTLELGDSALYLCASSSPSNEQFFGPGTRLTVL.

This chain uses TRBV4-1 with TRBJ2-2; 8 nucleotides align to TRBD1. The V gene's germline CDR1 is MGHRA and CDR2 YSYEKL. V was clipped by 0 bases and J by 5 bases; unmatched bases: 11. The CDR3 has 18 residues. The chain's CDR3 is CASSQDRQGLLKTGELFF. CDR3 DNA: TGCGCCAGCAGCCAAGATCGACAGGGGCTCCTTAAAACCGGGGAGCTGTTTTTT.

The gene calls are TRBV7-3 and TRBJ2-1; the D gene could be TRBD1 or TRBD2 (5 bases each). Germline loops: CDR1 SGHTA, CDR2 FQGTGA. Trimming shortened V by 5 bases and J by 4 bases, and 15 bases separated the two germline ends. This CDR3 region has 15 residues. The CDR3 region is CASSPDRDLYNEQFF. In nucleotides, the CDR3 is TGTGCCAGCAGCCCCGACCGGGACCTTTACAATGAGCAGTTCTTC.

This chain links TRBV4-1 with TRBJ1-2; TRBD1 matches 7 bases. The germline V gene encodes CDR1 MGHRA and CDR2 YSYEKL. The CDR3 is made up of 15 amino acids. V trimming: 4 bases; J trimming: 4 bases; junction bases outside the gene matches: 9. The CDR3 nucleotides are TGCGCCAGCAGCCCCCGGACAGGCAGGGGCTATGGCTACACCTTC. Protein product: CASSPRTGRGYGYTF.

The chain recombines TRBV5-6 with TRBJ2-6; D is ambiguous. Trimming removed 0 bases at V and 1 base at J, with 8 bases between. Per germline, CDR1 SGHDT and CDR2 YYEEEE. The CDR3 is 16 residues long. The CDR3 loop is CASSLALLSGANVLTF. The CDR3 coding sequence is TGTGCCAGCAGCTTGGCCCTCCTTTCTGGGGCCAACGTCCTGACTTTC.

The rearrangement uses TRBV15 and TRBJ1-2; D possibly corresponds to TRBD1 (6 bases). The CDR3 runs to 13 residues. CDR1 and CDR2 (germline): LNHNV, YYDKDF (reference sequence). V was cut by 5 bases and J by 7 bases, with 14 bases left in between. Here the CDR3 reads CATSSDRSGGYTF. The CDR3 DNA follows: TGTGCCACCAGCTCTGACAGGTCCGGTGGCTACACCTTC.

This chain joins TRBV2 and TRBJ1-2; a weak D match, TRBD1 (5 bases). This CDR3 has 13 residues. The V and J ends lost 4 bases and 4 bases respectively, with 10 bases between them. Germline CDR1 and CDR2: SNHLY and FYNNEI. The CDR3 coding sequence is TGTGCCAGCAGTGGGGGCAGACCCTATGGCTACACCTTC. It is translated as CASSGGRPYGYTF.

This clone was counted between two and nine times. This chain connects TRBV5-8 to TRBJ2-5; D remains unclear. Germline V gives CDR1 SGHTS, CDR2 YDEGEE. Trimming removed 6 bases from V and 3 bases from J, with 12 bases in between. The CDR3 runs 13 residues. CDR3 coding DNA: TGTGCCAGCACAGTCCAGAAGAAAGAGACCCAGTACTTC. It specifies CASTVQKKETQYF.

Concerning this clone: This CDR3 is also generated by other DNA sequences in the sample. This rearrangement joins TRBV5-1 to TRBJ2-3, with 8 nucleotides matching TRBD2. This CDR3 is 15 amino acids long. In germline, CDR1 is SGHRS, CDR2 YFSETQ. Trimming at V came to 1 base and at J to 6 bases, leaving 7 bases not matched to a gene. This CDR3 is CASSLSPGGRDTQYF. As DNA, the CDR3 is TGCGCCAGCAGCTTGTCCCCGGGGGGGCGGGATACGCAGTATTTT.

The J gene is TRBJ1-2, the V gene TRBV30, with D possibly matching TRBD1 (5 bases). The germline V and J ends were trimmed by 0 bases and 0 bases, with 8 bases remaining between them. Germline V CDR1 and CDR2: GTSNPN, SVGIG (reference sequence). The CDR3 contains 14 residues. CDR3 DNA sequence: TGTGCCTGGAGTGTTTTGGGGGCTAACTATGGCTACACCTTC. Protein sequence: CAWSVLGANYGYTF.

Concerning this clone: Other DNA sequences in this specimen translate into the identical CDR3. The gene calls are TRBV7-2 and TRBJ2-5, with no clear D. V was trimmed by 5 bases and J by 4 bases, leaving 5 bases between them. Germline CDR1 and CDR2: SGHTA and FQGNSA. This CDR3 region has 11 residues. The CDR3 coding sequence is TGTGCCAGCAGCCCCCGAGAGACCCAGTACTTC. Protein: CASSPRETQYF.

The chain recombines TRBV6-5 with TRBJ2-1; a weak D match, TRBD1 (6 bases). The CDR3 extends over 12 amino acids. Germline V gene data show CDR1 as MNHEY and CDR2 as SVGAGI. Trimming pared 5 bases from V and 4 bases from J, leaving 6 bases between. The CDR3 DNA reads TGTGCCAGCAGTGGACAGTACAATGAGCAGTTCTTC. This translates into CASSGQYNEQFF.

The rearrangement uses TRBV19 and TRBJ2-2; D gene unclear. The CDR3 is 13 residues long. Trimming removed 5 bases from V and 3 bases from J, with 7 bases in between. Germline V gene sequence: CDR1 LNHDA, CDR2 SQIVND (reference sequence). The CDR3 nucleotides read TGTGCCAGTAGTTTGGGTTACACCGGGGAGCTGTTTTTT. It specifies CASSLGYTGELFF. The variable domain in full, with the rest retrieved from reference TRBV19 and TRBJ2-2, is DGGITQSPKYLFRKEGQNVTLSCEQNLNHDAMYWYRQDPGQGLRLIYYSQIVNDFQKGDIAEGYSVSREKKESFPLTVTSAQKNPTAFYLCASSLGYTGELFFGEGSRLTVL.

This clone occurred many times. The chain employs TRBV2 and TRBJ2-6, with a weak D call TRBD1 (6 bases). This CDR3 has 14 amino acids. The germline V gene has CDR1 SNHLY and CDR2 FYNNEI. Trimming removed 6 bases at V and 4 bases at J, with 10 bases between. CDR3 DNA: TGTGCCAGCAGGGCAGGGGCCGGGGCCAACGTCCTGACTTTC. It is translated as CASRAGAGANVLTF.

The rearrangement links TRBV6-1 to TRBJ1-2, with TRBD1 matching over 9 bases. V shed 8 bases and J 5 bases; nucleotides not matched to a gene: 6. CDR1 is MNHNS and CDR2 is SASEGT in the germline V gene. The CDR3 is made up of 13 amino acids. CDR3 coding DNA: TGTGCCAGCTCGGGGACAGGGACTTATGGCTACACCTTC. The encoded protein is CASSGTGTYGYTF.

The J gene is TRBJ2-7, the V gene TRBV19; TRBD2 matches at 8 bases. CDR3 length: 14 amino acids. The V gene's germline CDR1 is LNHDA and CDR2 SQIVND (reference sequence). V shed 4 bases, J shed 5 bases, and the junction held 7 bases outside the gene matches. The CDR3 loop reads CASSTRGLVDEQYF. The CDR3 DNA reads as TGTGCCAGTAGTACAAGGGGACTAGTCGACGAGCAGTACTTC.

The J gene is TRBJ2-1, the V gene TRBV10-3, with 8 bases that match TRBD1. The CDR3 length is 13 residues. From germline, CDR1 is ENHRY and CDR2 SYGVKD. With V trimmed by 7 bases and J by 6 bases, 5 bases remained unmatched. The CDR3 DNA is TGTGCCATCACCCCGGACAGGGCCAATGAGCAGTTCTTC. Its protein product is CAITPDRANEQFF.

This clone was picked up a small number of times. The rearrangement links TRBV2 to TRBJ2-7; TRBD1 matches 7 bases. J gave up 5 bases and V 8 bases, and 12 bases lay outside the gene matches. The CDR3 covers 14 residues. Germline V gene sequence: CDR1 SNHLY, CDR2 FYNNEI. The CDR3 loop is CASSGTAPRDEQYF. The CDR3 DNA follows: TGTGCCAGCTCCGGGACAGCCCCGAGGGACGAGCAGTACTTC.